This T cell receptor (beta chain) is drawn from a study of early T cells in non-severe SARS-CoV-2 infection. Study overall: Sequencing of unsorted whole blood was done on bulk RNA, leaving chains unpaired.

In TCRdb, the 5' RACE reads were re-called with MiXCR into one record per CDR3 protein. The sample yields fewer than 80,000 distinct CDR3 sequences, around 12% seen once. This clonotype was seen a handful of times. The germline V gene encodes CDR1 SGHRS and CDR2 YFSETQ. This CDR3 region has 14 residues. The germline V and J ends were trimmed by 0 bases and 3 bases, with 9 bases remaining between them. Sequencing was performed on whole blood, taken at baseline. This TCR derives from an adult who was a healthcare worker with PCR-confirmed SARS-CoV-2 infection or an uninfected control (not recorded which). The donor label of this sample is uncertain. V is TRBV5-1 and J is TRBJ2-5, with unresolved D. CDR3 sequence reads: CASSLGSDKETQYF. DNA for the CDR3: TGCGCCAGCAGCTTGGGTTCAGACAAAGAGACCCAGTACTTC.